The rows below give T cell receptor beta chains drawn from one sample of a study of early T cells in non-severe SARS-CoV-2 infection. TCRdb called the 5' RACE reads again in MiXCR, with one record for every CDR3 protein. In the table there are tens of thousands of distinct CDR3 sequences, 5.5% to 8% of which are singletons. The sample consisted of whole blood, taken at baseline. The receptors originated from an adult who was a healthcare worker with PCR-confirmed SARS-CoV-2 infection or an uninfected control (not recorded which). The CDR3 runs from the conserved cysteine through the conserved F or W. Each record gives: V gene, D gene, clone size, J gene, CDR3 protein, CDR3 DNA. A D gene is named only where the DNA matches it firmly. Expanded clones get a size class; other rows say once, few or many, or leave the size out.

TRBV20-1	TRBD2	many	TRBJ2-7	CSATRSIRDYGYEQYF	TGCAGTGCTACTCGCTCCATCCGGGACTACGGGTACGAGCAGTACTTC
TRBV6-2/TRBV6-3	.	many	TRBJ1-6	CASSPTGHNSPLHF	TGTGCCAGCAGCCCGACAGGCCACAATTCACCCCTCCACTTT
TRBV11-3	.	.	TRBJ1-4	CASSFSANEKLFF	TGTGCCAGCAGCTTTTCGGCGAATGAAAAACTGTTTTTT
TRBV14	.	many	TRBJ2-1	CASSASSYNEQFF	TGTGCCAGCAGCGCAAGCTCCTACAATGAGCAGTTCTTC
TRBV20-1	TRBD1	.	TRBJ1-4	CSATDRGNEELFF	TGCAGTGCCACGGACAGGGGTAATGAAGAACTGTTTTTT
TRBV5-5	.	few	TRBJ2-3	CASSPGQGLYMGDTQYF	TGTGCCAGCAGCCCCGGACAGGGACTATACATGGGGGATACGCAGTATTTT
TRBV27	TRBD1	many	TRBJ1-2	CASSFVGQVDYGYTF	TGTGCCAGCAGTTTTGTGGGACAGGTGGACTATGGCTACACCTTC
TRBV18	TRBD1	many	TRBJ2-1	CASSPSGGSGNEQFF	TGTGCCAGCTCACCGTCAGGGGGCTCTGGGAATGAGCAGTTCTTC
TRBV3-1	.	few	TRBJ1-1	CASSQATTNTEAFF	TGTGCCAGCAGCCAGGCTACAACGAACACTGAAGCTTTCTTT
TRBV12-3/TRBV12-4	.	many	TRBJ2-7	CASTRLVGVEQYF	TGTGCCAGCACCCGTCTGGTAGGGGTCGAGCAGTACTTC
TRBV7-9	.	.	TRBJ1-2	CASSLLSQPNGYTF	TGTGCCAGCAGCTTACTTTCGCAGCCCAATGGCTACACCTTC
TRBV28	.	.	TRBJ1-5	CASSLVEGLPQDGNQPQHF	TGTGCCAGCAGTTTAGTTGAGGGACTCCCTCAGGATGGCAATCAGCCCCAGCATTTT
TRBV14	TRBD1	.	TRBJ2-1	CASSLRQGWNEQFF	TGTGCCAGCAGCCTCCGACAGGGTTGGAATGAGCAGTTCTTC
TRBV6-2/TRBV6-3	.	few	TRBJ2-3	CASSYSYGSNTDTQYF	TGTGCCAGCAGTTACTCGTACGGGAGTAACACAGATACGCAGTATTTT
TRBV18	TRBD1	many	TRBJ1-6	CASSPRQGRRGDSPLHF	TGTGCCAGCTCACCACGACAGGGCCGCAGGGGAGATTCACCCCTCCACTTT